This record looks at one T cell receptor (beta chain) sequence and its context. Its antigen is undetermined. Data came from immunoSEQ multiplex PCR; TCRdb stores just in-frame clones and leaves some out. The data hold 52,000 or so clones, with 60% to 75% observed a single time. The source of the sample is a study of CD4+ T cells in melanoma. Germline lookup yields CDR1 LGHNA and CDR2 YSLEER. The J segment lost 4 bases and the V segment lost 1 base, leaving 6 bases of the junction unmatched. This CDR3 is built from 16 residues. Findings and limits, study-wide: CD8+ T cell, macrophage and B cell function reportedly correlated with neoantigen-specific CD4+ T cells. Reportedly, melanoma neoantigen-specific CD4+ T cells showed varied differentiation states.

The rearrangement uses TRBV4-3 and TRBJ1-2, with TRBD1 matching 10 bases. This clonotype was obtained from a human donor with melanoma. Sequencing was performed on tumor tissue. The CDR3 sequence is CASSQADRGRPYGYTF. Written as DNA, the CDR3 is TGCGCCAGCAGCCAAGCAGACAGGGGGCGACCCTATGGCTACACCTTC.